These 15 T cell receptor beta chains were all obtained from the same sample, sequenced in a study of blood T cell repertoires in COVID-19. Some clones are missing from TCRdb's copy, which holds only in-frame ones; the method was immunoSEQ multiplex PCR. Altogether 150,000 to 200,000 clones are present, nearly 80% being singletons, with the ten largest covering approximately 26%. The specimen was peripheral blood. Every receptor here comes from a woman aged 70-85 years with acute or convalescent COVID-19.

The chain recombines TRBV7-3 with TRBJ2-1; possible D gene TRBD2, 5 bases. Germline values: CDR1 SGHTA, CDR2 FQGTGA. Trimming removed 5 bases from V and 4 bases from J, with 15 bases in between. The CDR3 loop spans 15 amino acids. CDR3 in DNA: TGTGCCAGCAGCATTACCGGGATAGGTTACAATGAGCAGTTCTTC. Translated, it gives CASSITGIGYNEQFF.

The V and J genes are TRBV27 and TRBJ2-1; 7 bases align to TRBD2. The V gene end was trimmed by 3 bases and the J gene end by 4 bases; junction bases not matched to a gene: 9. CDR3 size: 16 residues. From germline, CDR1 is MNHEY and CDR2 SMNVEV (reference sequence). The DNA of the CDR3 is TGTGCCAGCAGTTTTTTAAGCGGGATGGGGTACAATGAGCAGTTCTTC. Translated: CASSFLSGMGYNEQFF.

The V and J genes are TRBV27 and TRBJ1-6; a weak D match, TRBD1 (6 bases). With 5 bases removed from V and 8 bases from J, the gap between germline ends came to 13 bases. The germline gives CDR1 MNHEY, CDR2 SMNVEV (reference sequence). The CDR3 spans 14 residues. CDR3 protein: CASSVTGFDSPLHF. For the CDR3, the DNA is TGTGCCAGCAGTGTGACAGGTTTTGATTCACCCCTCCACTTT.

The rearrangement joins TRBV19 to TRBJ2-5, with 7 bases that match TRBD2. This CDR3 region has 12 residues. CDR1 and CDR2 (germline): LNHDA, SQIVND (reference sequence). Trimming cost V 7 bases and J 5 bases; bases outside gene matches: 4. The CDR3 bases are TGTGCCAGTACCAACGGGGGGGAGACCCAGTACTTC. Amino acids: CASTNGGETQYF.

Here the CDR3 DNA reads TGTGCCAGCAGCCCCGGAGGGGGCTTTAATTCACCCCTCCACTTT. This translates into CASSPGGGFNSPLHF. The genes are TRBV3-1 (or the pseudogene TRBV3-2) and TRBJ1-6, with TRBD1 identical over 7 bases. Trimming took 4 bases from V and 6 from J; bases not matched to a gene: 6. Germline V gene sequence: CDR1 LGHDT, CDR2 YNNKEL (reference sequence). The CDR3 totals 15 residues.

Only one count was recorded for this clone. V is TRBV7-2 and J is TRBJ1-3; a weak D match, TRBD1 (5 bases). In germline, CDR1 is SGHTA, CDR2 FQGNSA. V gave up 5 bases and J gave up 2 bases, with 19 bases separating them. The CDR3 consists of 17 residues. The DNA of the CDR3 is TGTGCCAGCAGCCGCTCCCGGGACTCCTACGCTGGAAACACCATATATTTT. The encoded protein is CASSRSRDSYAGNTIYF. Looking up the rest from reference TRBV7-2 and TRBJ1-3 gives the full variable domain: GAGVSQSPSNKVTEKGKDVELRCDPISGHTALYWYRQSLGQGLEFLIYFQGNSAPDKSGLPSDRFSAERTGGSVSTLTIQRTQQEDSAVYLCASSRSRDSYAGNTIYFGEGSWLTVV.

J is TRBJ2-1 and V is TRBV12-3 or TRBV12-4; D gene uncertain. The CDR3 spans 13 residues. V lost 2 bases to trimming and J lost 10 bases, with 12 bases between them. The CDR3 is CASSLSLIKEQFF. CDR3 coding DNA: TGTGCCAGCAGTTTAAGCCTGATCAAAGAGCAGTTCTTC.

The CDR3 is CASSQVRGRNTEAFF. The CDR3 DNA reads as TGTGCCAGCAGCCAGGTACGGGGGAGGAACACTGAAGCTTTCTTT. The gene calls are TRBV14 and TRBJ1-1; weak D call: TRBD1 (5 bases). Germline values: CDR1 SGHDN, CDR2 FVKESK. V was clipped by 3 bases and J by 1 base, with 12 bases between them. The CDR3 runs 15 residues.

The rearrangement links TRBV5-4 to TRBJ1-6; D gene unclear. Germline V gene lookup returns CDR1 SGHNT and CDR2 YYREEE (reference sequence). The CDR3 totals 17 residues. V was cut by 0 bases and J by 5 bases, with 15 bases left in between. CDR3 bases: TGTGCCAGCAGCTTGGAGCGGGCGGCCGTAAATAATTCACCCCTCCACTTT. Translation gives CASSLERAAVNNSPLHF. The complete variable domain, with remaining parts taken from reference TRBV5-4 and TRBJ1-6, reads ETGVTQSPTHLIKTRGQQVTLRCSSQSGHNTVSWYQQALGQGPQFIFQYYREEENGRGNFPPRFSGLQFPNYSSELNVNALELDDSALYLCASSLERAAVNNSPLHFGNGTRLTVT.

The rearrangement links TRBV2 to TRBJ1-5; tentative D call: TRBD1 (5 bases). The CDR3 runs to 14 residues. Germline assignment: CDR1 SNHLY and CDR2 FYNNEI. Trimming pared 4 bases from V and 7 bases from J, leaving 14 bases between. CDR3: CASSAGEVGQPQHF. As DNA, the CDR3 is TGTGCCAGCAGTGCGGGGGAGGTGGGGCAGCCCCAGCATTTT.

The V gene is TRBV27, the J gene TRBJ1-5, with 9 bases aligning to TRBD1. CDR1 is MNHEY and CDR2 is SMNVEV in the germline V gene (reference sequence). Trimming cost V 6 bases and J 7 bases; bases outside gene matches: 7. The CDR3 is 14 amino acids. The CDR3 bases are TGTGCCAGCAGAGATACAGGGGGCGGACAGCCCCAGCATTTT. Translated, it gives CASRDTGGGQPQHF.

This chain uses TRBV11-3 with TRBJ2-3, with 9 bases fitting TRBD2. With V trimmed by 5 bases and J by 4 bases, 10 bases remained unmatched. CDR3 length: 16 amino acids. Germline CDR1 and CDR2: SGHNT and YENEEA. The DNA for the CDR3 is TGTGCCAGCAGCCCCATAGCGGGAGACGCATCAGATACGCAGTATTTT. Protein sequence: CASSPIAGDASDTQYF.

The sample holds a few counts of this clone. V and J are TRBV19 and TRBJ1-1, with D perhaps TRBD1 (6 bases). Germline CDR1 and CDR2: LNHDA and SQIVND (reference sequence). The CDR3 covers 14 residues. The V gene lost 7 bases and the J gene lost 1 base, with 13 bases spanning the gap. This chain's CDR3 is CASMSGTQNTEAFF. CDR3 nucleotide sequence: TGTGCCAGTATGTCTGGGACACAGAACACTGAAGCTTTCTTT.

The rearrangement links TRBV24-1 to TRBJ1-2; tentative D call: TRBD1 (5 bases). Germline lookup yields CDR1 KGHDR and CDR2 SFDVKD. V lost 3 bases and J lost 5, with 12 bases in between. The CDR3 length is 14 residues. In DNA form, the CDR3 reads TGTGCCACCAGTGATGGGAGGACACCTTATGGCTACACCTTC. This encodes CATSDGRTPYGYTF.

The rearrangement joins TRBV9 to TRBJ2-3, with TRBD2 matching over 9 bases. V lost 3 bases and J lost 7; bases outside the gene matches: 18. Germline-derived CDR1 and CDR2 are SGDLS and YYNGEE. This CDR3 spans 18 amino acids. The CDR3 bases are TGTGCCAGCAGCGAGAGGCCCGTTCCGGGACTAGCTCGAAATACGCAGTATTTT. It specifies CASSERPVPGLARNTQYF. Complete variable domain (other parts from reference TRBV9 and TRBJ2-3): DSGVTQTPKHLITATGQRVTLRCSPRSGDLSVYWYQQSLDQGLQFLIQYYNGEERAKGNILERFSAQQFPDLHSELNLSSLELGDSALYFCASSERPVPGLARNTQYFGPGTRLTVL.